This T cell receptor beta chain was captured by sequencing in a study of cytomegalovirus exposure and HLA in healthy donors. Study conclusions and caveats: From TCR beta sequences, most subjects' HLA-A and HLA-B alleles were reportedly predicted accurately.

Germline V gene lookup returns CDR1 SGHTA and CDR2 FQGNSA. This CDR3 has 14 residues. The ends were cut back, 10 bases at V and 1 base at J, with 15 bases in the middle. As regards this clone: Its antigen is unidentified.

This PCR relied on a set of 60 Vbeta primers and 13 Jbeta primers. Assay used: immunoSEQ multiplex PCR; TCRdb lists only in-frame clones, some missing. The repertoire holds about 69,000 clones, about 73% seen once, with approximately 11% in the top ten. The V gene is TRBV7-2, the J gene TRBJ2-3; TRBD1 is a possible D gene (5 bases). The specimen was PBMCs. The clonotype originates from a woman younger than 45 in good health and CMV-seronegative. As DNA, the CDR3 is TGTGCCACCGCCAGGGCCGCAGGCACAGATACGCAGTATTTT. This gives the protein CATARAAGTDTQYF.